This TCR beta chain was captured in a study of a mutant IDH1 vaccine in newly diagnosed glioma. Study findings and constraints: Patients mounted vaccine-induced immune responses in almost 95% of cases.

Data came from immunoSEQ multiplex PCR; TCRdb stores just in-frame clones and leaves some out. The profile shows tens of thousands of clones, approximately 82% of them singletons. For this clone: Its antigen remains unidentified.

Sample time point: week 23, last vaccination. Vaccine doses each comprised 300 ug of mutant IDH1 20-mer peptide, with topical imiquimod. New WHO grade 3 or 4 astrocytomas that were IDH1-mutant and ATRX-lost had been found in donors. The CDR3 is 15 residues long. V was shortened by 4 bases and J by 6 bases, with 15 bases between the two germline ends. Germline lookup yields CDR1 SGHVS and CDR2 FNYEAQ. The source material was PBMCs, sampled from a glioma patient whose treatment included an IDH1 peptide vaccine. The chain links TRBV7-6 to TRBJ1-4; tentatively, D is TRBD1 (5 bases). The sequence was obtained from a man aged 30 to 45 with glioma. The CDR3 region is CASSSLDTEHEKLFF. CDR3 nucleotides: TGTGCCAGCAGCTCCCTGGACACCGAACATGAAAAACTGTTTTTT.